The clone carrying this TCR beta chain was counted at least ten times. Its matching antigen is unknown. The data derive from a study of spatial heterogeneity in lung cancer. As for the study in general: Patients with untreated early-stage non-small cell lung cancer, numbering 55 to 75, were the donors. Median follow-up for sequenced PBMC samples was roughly 22 months after resection, when such samples existed. Study outcomes and limitations: Compared with follow-up, resection was when ubiquitous expanded tumor TCRs appeared in blood more.

As to time point: blood at routine non-recurrence follow-up after resection. Sequencing was performed on whole RNA extracted from tumor and nontumor lung tissue, or from frozen PBMC, and the material was left unsorted. TCRdb called the 5' RACE reads again in MiXCR, with one record for every CDR3 protein. The sample lists about 70,000 distinct CDR3 sequences, 7.5% to 10% occurring once. The CDR3 spans 17 residues. V was clipped by 1 base and J by 3 bases, with 13 bases between them. Germline loops: CDR1 SGHVS, CDR2 FNYEAQ. This TCR derives from a female donor with early-stage non-small cell lung cancer. V usage is TRBV7-6 and J usage is TRBJ2-6; D assignment may be TRBD1 or TRBD2 (6 bases each). This material consisted of PBMCs, taken at follow-up. CDR3 loop: CASSLVPGGFGANVLTF. CDR3 nucleotide sequence: TGTGCCAGCAGCTTAGTACCCGGGGGCTTTGGGGCCAACGTCCTGACTTTC. Full variable domain (rest looked up from reference TRBV7-6 and TRBJ2-6): GAGVSQSPRYKVTKRGQDVALRCDPISGHVSLYWYRQALGQGPEFLTYFNYEAQQDKSGLPNDRFSAERPEGSISTLTIQRTEQRDSAMYRCASSLVPGGFGANVLTFGAGSRLTVL.